This T cell receptor beta chain originates from a study of blood T cell repertoires in COVID-19. V shed 10 bases, J shed 0 bases, and the junction held 6 bases outside the gene matches. The germline V gene has CDR1 WSHSY and CDR2 SAAADI. The CDR3 loop spans 13 amino acids. Sequencing used immunoSEQ multiplex PCR; TCRdb keeps in-frame clones, though not all of them. The sample contains about 43,000 clones, about 87% of which appear only once. Sequenced sample: peripheral blood. This sequence was found in a man aged 40-49 years with COVID-19, enrolled during active disease. V usage is TRBV10-2 and J usage is TRBJ2-7, with 7 bases matching TRBD1. The CDR3 nucleotides read TGCGCCACCTTGACAGGGAGCTCCTACGAGCAGTACTTC. It codes for CATLTGSSYEQYF.